The next 21 T cell receptor beta chains were all read from a single sample in a study. Clones were read by immunoSEQ multiplex PCR, and TCRdb kept only the in-frame ones, dropping some. Of about 50,000 clones in the sample, just over 90% were seen once. The sequencing sample was made of PBMCs. These TCRs come from a man aged 35 to 55 with rheumatoid arthritis.

This chain uses TRBV19 with TRBJ1-5; no clear D gene. V was shortened by 5 bases and J by 3 bases, with 8 bases between the two germline ends. The CDR3 sequence is 13 residues long. Germline V gives CDR1 LNHDA, CDR2 SQIVND (reference sequence). CDR3 sequence: CASSPGLNQPQHF. The DNA of the CDR3 is TGTGCCAGTAGTCCCGGACTCAATCAGCCCCAGCATTTT.

This sequence joins TRBV4-1 and TRBJ1-1, with TRBD1 matching 7 bases. Germline assignment: CDR1 MGHRA and CDR2 YSYEKL. J gave up 9 bases and V 4 bases, and 11 bases lay outside the gene matches. The CDR3 is made up of 14 amino acids. CDR3 residues: CASSLTGTEKKAFF. CDR3 DNA sequence: TGCGCCAGCAGCCTCACCGGGACAGAAAAAAAAGCTTTCTTT.

V usage is TRBV6-5 and J usage is TRBJ1-6; TRBD1 matches at 7 bases. V lost 6 bases, J lost 7 bases, and 3 bases stayed unmatched. The germline CDR1 and CDR2 sequences are MNHEY and SVGAGI. This CDR3 region has 13 residues. The CDR3 here is CASRGTANSPLHF. In DNA form, the CDR3 reads TGTGCCAGCAGAGGGACAGCCAATTCACCCCTCCACTTT.

This clone occurred once. The gene calls are TRBV9 and TRBJ2-7, with TRBD2 as a possible D gene (6 bases). CDR1 SGDLS and CDR2 YYNGEE come from the germline V gene. This CDR3 has 15 amino acids. V was cut by 3 bases and J by 2 bases, with 15 bases left in between. DNA for the CDR3: TGTGCCAGCAGCGCCGGGGGAGATTGGGCCTACGAGCAGTACTTC. It yields the protein CASSAGGDWAYEQYF.

V is TRBV2 and J is TRBJ1-5; TRBD1 might be the D (5 bases). Germline V lookup: CDR1 SNHLY, CDR2 FYNNEI. V lost 7 bases to trimming and J lost 2 bases, with 6 bases between them. There are 12 residues in the CDR3. The CDR3 DNA reads as TGTGCCAGCAAACAGGGCAATCAGCCCCAGCATTTT. It specifies CASKQGNQPQHF.

The chain uses TRBV4-2 and TRBJ2-5, with 10 bases aligning to TRBD1. CDR1 is LGHNA and CDR2 is YNFKEQ in the germline V gene. Trimming at V came to 1 base and at J to 8 bases, leaving 10 bases not matched to a gene. The CDR3 loop spans 16 amino acids. CDR3 in DNA: TGTGCCAGCAGCCAAGTTTCCGGGACAGGGGATGTCACCCAGTACTTC. Encoded protein: CASSQVSGTGDVTQYF.

The chain recombines TRBV2 with TRBJ1-1; TRBD1 agrees at 9 bases. CDR1 is SNHLY, CDR2 FYNNEI, per germline. Trimming cost V 6 bases and J 7 bases; bases outside gene matches: 15. The length of the CDR3 is 16 residues. Here the CDR3 DNA reads TGTGCCAGCAGCATTGTTCCGACAGGGGGACGGGGTGAAGCTTTCTTT. Encoded protein: CASSIVPTGGRGEAFF.

The chain combines TRBV19 with TRBJ2-5; possibly TRBD1 or TRBD2 for D (7 bases each). In germline, CDR1 is LNHDA, CDR2 SQIVND (reference sequence). Between the trimmed V and J ends, which lost 7 bases and 5 bases, there was a span of 14 bases. The CDR3 sequence is 13 residues long. The CDR3 DNA is TGTGCCAGTAATAGACAGGGAGGGGAGACCCAGTACTTC. It is translated as CASNRQGGETQYF.

The V call is TRBV5-4, the J call TRBJ2-3; TRBD2 agrees at 13 bases. CDR1 is SGHNT, CDR2 YYREEE, per germline (reference sequence). V was clipped by 2 bases and J by 6 bases; unmatched bases: 3. This CDR3 has 15 residues. CDR3 DNA sequence: TGTGCCAGCAGCTTAACTAGCGGGGGGGCCGATACGCAGTATTTT. Translating gives CASSLTSGGADTQYF.

The J gene is TRBJ2-6, the V gene TRBV5-4; D is ambiguous. Germline V gives CDR1 SGHNT, CDR2 YYREEE (reference sequence). This CDR3 comprises 15 residues. V shed 4 bases and J shed 0 bases, with 8 bases lying between them. The CDR3 sequence: CASSVDLSGANVLTF. In nucleotides, the CDR3 is TGTGCCAGCAGCGTGGACCTCTCTGGGGCCAACGTCCTGACTTTC.

This chain connects TRBV29-1 to TRBJ2-2, with 9 bases aligning to TRBD1. CDR1 SQVTM and CDR2 ANQGSEA come from the germline V gene. This CDR3 spans 15 amino acids. The junction had 11 bases not matched to a gene; V was cut back by 6 bases and J by 6 bases. CDR3 amino acids: CSVGGTGIIAGELFF. DNA of the CDR3: TGCAGCGTGGGGGGGACAGGGATAATTGCCGGGGAGCTGTTTTTT.

This clone showed up just once. This sequence joins TRBV6-5 and TRBJ2-5, with 8 bases matching TRBD1. Per germline, CDR1 MNHEY and CDR2 SVGAGI. The J segment lost 1 base and the V segment lost 6 bases, leaving 7 bases of the junction unmatched. This CDR3 spans 15 amino acids. In DNA, the CDR3 is TGTGCCAGCAGCCCCCTCGGGACAGGCCAAGAGACCCAGTACTTC. It specifies CASSPLGTGQETQYF.

The chain employs TRBV19 and TRBJ1-1; no clear D gene. Trimming took 8 bases from V and 2 from J, leaving 15 bases between them. The germline V gene has CDR1 LNHDA and CDR2 SQIVND (reference sequence). The CDR3 is 14 residues long. The CDR3, as DNA: TGTGCCAGTGGCGTTAGCAGAGTTAACACTGAAGCTTTCTTT. It encodes CASGVSRVNTEAFF. The full variable domain, with the rest looked up from reference TRBV19 and TRBJ1-1, is DGGITQSPKYLFRKEGQNVTLSCEQNLNHDAMYWYRQDPGQGLRLIYYSQIVNDFQKGDIAEGYSVSREKKESFPLTVTSAQKNPTAFYLCASGVSRVNTEAFFGQGTRLTVV.

The chain couples TRBV6-1 to TRBJ1-5; 8 positions match TRBD1. The J segment lost 0 bases and the V segment lost 2 bases, leaving 6 bases of the junction unmatched. The CDR3 has 17 amino acids. Germline CDR1 and CDR2: MNHNS and SASEGT. The CDR3 reads CASSESRTGPSNQPQHF. CDR3 nucleotide sequence: TGTGCCAGCAGTGAATCAAGGACAGGGCCTAGCAATCAGCCCCAGCATTTT.

The rearrangement links TRBV15 to TRBJ2-2; TRBD2 agrees at 8 bases. The V gene's germline CDR1 is LNHNV and CDR2 YYDKDF (reference sequence). CDR3 length: 17 residues. V dropped 5 bases and J dropped 9; count of bases not matched to a gene: 17. CDR3 nucleotide sequence: TGTGCCACCAGCCACTCGACCGGGACCCTAGCGGGCCGGGAGCTGTTTTTT. Protein product: CATSHSTGTLAGRELFF.

This sequence joins TRBV28 and TRBJ2-7; 11 bases are shared with TRBD2. The V gene end was trimmed by 2 bases and the J gene end by 0 bases; junction bases not matched to a gene: 6. Germline lookup yields CDR1 MDHEN and CDR2 SYDVKM. The CDR3 runs 17 residues. CDR3 protein: CASSLPSLAGGSYEQYF. DNA of the CDR3: TGTGCCAGCAGTTTACCCTCCCTAGCGGGGGGCTCCTACGAGCAGTACTTC.

The chain couples TRBV25-1 to TRBJ1-3, with TRBD1 as a possible D gene (5 bases). The germline gives CDR1 MGHDK, CDR2 SYGVNS. The CDR3 contains 15 residues. Trimming left V 4 bases short and J 2 bases short, with 12 bases between. CDR3 DNA: TGTGCCAGCAGTGTAGGGACGGGCGCTGGAAACACCATATATTTT. Translation: CASSVGTGAGNTIYF.

CDR3: CASSLWTSGRAGEETQYF. In DNA, the CDR3 is TGTGCCAGCAGTTTGTGGACTAGCGGGAGGGCCGGGGAGGAGACCCAGTACTTC. V gene TRBV28 combines with J gene TRBJ2-5; 15 bases map to TRBD2. Germline CDR1 and CDR2: MDHEN and SYDVKM. The ends lost 3 bases at V and 5 bases at J; junction bases unmatched: 10. The CDR3 has 18 residues.

The table lists this clone with a count of one. V gene TRBV6-4 combines with J gene TRBJ2-1; 9 nucleotides agree with TRBD2. Germline loops: CDR1 MRHNA, CDR2 SNTAGT. The CDR3 has 16 amino acids. V trimming: 0 bases; J trimming: 6 bases; junction bases outside the gene matches: 6. This chain's CDR3 is CASSDSPSGVGNEQFF. In nucleotides, the CDR3 is TGTGCCAGCAGTGACTCACCTAGCGGGGTGGGCAATGAGCAGTTCTTC.

The rearrangement links TRBV18 to TRBJ1-2; unclear D gene. V was cut by 6 bases and J by 3 bases, with 11 bases left in between. CDR3 length: 13 residues. CDR1 is KGHSH, CDR2 LQKENI, per germline. CDR3 DNA: TGTGCCAGCTCTCTCACAGATGACTATGGCTACACCTTC. It yields the protein CASSLTDDYGYTF.

This clone is a singleton in its sample. This sequence joins TRBV14 and TRBJ1-1, with TRBD1 matching 8 bases. This CDR3 region has 15 residues. Trimming cost V 6 bases and J 0 bases; bases outside gene matches: 6. Germline V gene lookup returns CDR1 SGHDN and CDR2 FVKESK. The CDR3 DNA is TGTGCCAGCAGGTCTGGACAGGGAATGAACACTGAAGCTTTCTTT. Protein sequence: CASRSGQGMNTEAFF. Combining the CDR3 with reference TRBV14 and TRBJ1-1 gives the whole variable domain EAGVTQFPSHSVIEKGQTVTLRCDPISGHDNLYWYRRVMGKEIKFLLHFVKESKQDESGMPNNRFLAERTGGTYSTLKVQPAELEDSGVYFCASRSGQGMNTEAFFGQGTRLTVV.